This T cell receptor beta chain was identified in a study of blood T cells in healthy people across ages. Study-wide findings and caveats: Possibly confounding the expanded clonotype changes was the fact that donor CMV status was unknown. A roughly linear age-dependent decrease characterized TCR beta diversity per million T cells.

The use of a sample-barcoded 5' primer and a J-beta primer mix characterized a second PCR of roughly 6 to 11 cycles. TCRdb reprocessed the 5' RACE reads with MiXCR, giving one entry per CDR3 protein. The table has over a million distinct CDR3 sequences, around 42% seen once; the top ten hold roughly 7.7%. A remark on this clonotype: Its antigen is as yet unknown.

The CDR3 sequence is 16 residues long. From germline, CDR1 is SGHKS and CDR2 YYEKEE (reference sequence). After removal of 4 bases from V and 0 bases from J, the junction contained 6 bases not matched to a gene. The TCR originated in a woman between 18 and 30 years old in good health. The chain is built from TRBV5-5 and TRBJ2-1, with TRBD2 matching 8 bases. The sequenced material came from blood. CDR3 bases: TGTGCCAGCAGCGTTAGCGGGGTTAACTCCTACAATGAGCAGTTCTTC. This codes for CASSVSGVNSYNEQFF.